This TCR beta chain originates from a study of vaccination effects on CD4 cells after COVID-19. Whole-study context: The participants, recipients of two vaccine doses, got either BNT162b2 or mRNA-1273.

Data came from immunoSEQ multiplex PCR; TCRdb stores just in-frame clones and leaves some out. The table has roughly 63,000 clones, 75% seen once. Concerning this clone: The antigen remains undetermined.

After expansion with viral peptide pools in the ViraFEST assay, antigen-specific CD4+ T cells were sequenced. It was after more than 8 days of culture that CD4+ T cells were isolated. Vaccinated participants had no history of SARS-CoV-2 infection and tested negative for nucleocapsid antibodies. A few million PBMC per well were cultured with around 10 IU/ml IL-2 and 8 to 10 ug/ml peptides. The CDR3 consists of 16 residues. Germline V gene sequence: CDR1 KGHSH, CDR2 LQKENI. V lost 6 bases, J lost 3 bases, and 8 bases stayed unmatched. The source of this sequence is a human donor who received a COVID-19 vaccine. This material consisted of CD4+ T cells from PBMCs cultured with HCoV-OC43 spike peptides, taken before COVID-19 vaccination. Sample subset: HCoV-OC43 spike overlapping peptide pool stimulation. The chain uses TRBV18 and TRBJ1-4; 9 nucleotides align to TRBD1. The CDR3 protein is CASSQGQGLSNEKLFF. CDR3 bases: TGTGCCAGCTCGCAAGGACAGGGGCTTTCTAATGAAAAACTGTTTTTT.